The 10 T cell receptor beta chains below all came from one sample that was sequenced in a study of blood T cell repertoires in COVID-19. Assay used: immunoSEQ multiplex PCR; TCRdb lists only in-frame clones, some missing. The data show 50,000 to 65,000 clones, approximately 88% seen once. Sequences were obtained from peripheral blood. Receptors originate from a man aged 50-59 years with active COVID-19.

The count of this clone is one. The CDR3 spells CASYRAQGYTF. In DNA, the CDR3 is TGTGCCAGTTACAGGGCTCAAGGCTACACCTTC. The J gene is TRBJ1-2, the V gene TRBV6-5; D possibly corresponds to TRBD1 (6 bases). Trimming shortened V by 9 bases and J by 8 bases, and 13 bases separated the two germline ends. This CDR3 comprises 11 residues. From germline, CDR1 is MNHEY and CDR2 SVGAGI.

This rearrangement joins TRBV6-1 to TRBJ1-2, with D possibly matching TRBD1 (6 bases). Germline CDR1 is MNHNS and CDR2 is SASEGT. This CDR3 spans 15 amino acids. Trimming removed 0 bases from V and 2 bases from J, with 10 bases in between. CDR3 in amino acids: CASSEAQGQNYGYTF. CDR3 DNA: TGTGCCAGCAGTGAAGCCCAGGGACAAAACTATGGCTACACCTTC.

The chain employs TRBV10-3 and TRBJ2-2; 10 bases fit TRBD1. The CDR3 extends over 15 amino acids. After removal of 3 bases from V and 7 bases from J, the junction contained 5 bases not matched to a gene. CDR1 is ENHRY and CDR2 is SYGVKD in the germline V gene. This CDR3 reads CAISDRQGADGELFF. In nucleotides, the CDR3 is TGTGCCATCAGTGATCGACAGGGGGCGGACGGGGAGCTGTTTTTT.

V and J are TRBV5-4 and TRBJ2-6; D possibly corresponds to TRBD2 (5 bases). There are 15 residues in the CDR3. The germline CDR1 and CDR2 sequences are SGHNT and YYREEE (reference sequence). Trimming cost V 4 bases and J 2 bases, with 10 bases left between them. The CDR3 protein is CASSPRAAGANVLTF. CDR3 sequence (DNA): TGTGCCAGCAGCCCCCGAGCGGCTGGGGCCAACGTCCTGACTTTC.

The chain joins TRBV2 to TRBJ2-3, with TRBD2 matching over 8 bases. Trimming removed 10 bases from V and 1 base from J; junction bases left unmatched: 7. The CDR3 runs to 14 residues. Per germline, CDR1 SNHLY and CDR2 FYNNEI. The CDR3 bases are TGTGCCACCTCGGGGGGGACTCGCACAGATACGCAGTATTTT. It encodes CATSGGTRTDTQYF.

This clone was picked up a small number of times. The chain employs TRBV7-9 and TRBJ2-6, with 11 nucleotides matching TRBD2. The germline gives CDR1 SEHNR, CDR2 FQNEAQ (reference sequence). The V gene end was trimmed by 5 bases and the J gene end by 2 bases; junction bases not matched to a gene: 14. This CDR3 has 20 residues. As DNA, the CDR3 is TGTGCCAGCAGCACAGGTCTAGCGGGGGGAAAAGCTGCTGGGGCCAACGTCCTGACTTTC. Its protein is CASSTGLAGGKAAGANVLTF.

The rearrangement uses TRBV6-5 and TRBJ2-5; 9 nucleotides match TRBD2. Germline CDR1 reads MNHEY; CDR2 reads SVGAGI. The CDR3 totals 13 residues. Trimming took 7 bases from V and 7 from J; bases not matched to a gene: 7. Written as DNA, the CDR3 is TGTGCCAGCATGGGCGGGGGGGCAGGGACCCAGTACTTC. Protein sequence: CASMGGGAGTQYF.

The chain is built from TRBV29-1 and TRBJ1-2; tentatively, D is TRBD1 (6 bases). Per the germline V gene, CDR1 is SQVTM and CDR2 is ANQGSEA. This CDR3 comprises 14 residues. Trimming shortened V by 6 bases and J by 3 bases, and 17 bases separated the two germline ends. The CDR3 region is CSVGGSTGYYGYTF. CDR3 DNA sequence: TGCAGCGTAGGGGGTTCTACAGGGTACTATGGCTACACCTTC.

The chain carries TRBV7-3 and TRBJ2-5, with 8 bases that match TRBD1. The CDR3 consists of 14 residues. Germline V gene lookup returns CDR1 SGHTA and CDR2 FQGTGA. With 6 bases clipped from V and 4 bases from J, the junction kept 7 bases outside the gene matches. CDR3 nucleotides: TGTGCCAGCAGTTCGACAGGGGTCGGAGAGACCCAGTACTTC. This encodes CASSSTGVGETQYF.

The rearrangement joins TRBV11-2 to TRBJ2-6; a possible D gene is TRBD2 (6 bases). The germline CDR1 and CDR2 sequences are SGHAT and FQNNGV. The CDR3 extends over 15 amino acids. Trimming stripped 6 bases from V and 4 bases from J, with 13 bases between. The DNA of the CDR3 is TGTGCCAGCAGGGGACTCCTAAAGGGGGCCAACGTCCTGACTTTC. Residues: CASRGLLKGANVLTF.